Below, 12 T cell receptor beta chains from the same sample are listed, as sequenced in a study of blood T cells in healthy people across ages. A sample-barcoded 5' primer and a J-beta primer mix were used in a second PCR of about 7 to 12 cycles. TCRdb analysed the 5' RACE reads with MiXCR anew, one entry per CDR3 protein. The table has about 830,000 distinct CDR3 sequences, 55% to 65% seen once. The sequenced sample consisted of blood. These receptors were taken from a man younger than 45 in good health.

J is TRBJ2-5 and V is TRBV4-2; no reliable D call. The CDR3 totals 15 residues. Germline CDR1 LGHNA, CDR2 YNFKEQ. Trimming took 0 bases from V and 2 from J, leaving 10 bases between them. CDR3 region: CASSQDRQQQETQYF. The CDR3 coding sequence is TGTGCCAGCAGCCAAGATCGGCAGCAACAAGAGACCCAGTACTTC.

CDR3 in DNA: TGTGCCAGCAGCTTAGCGAGGGACAGATCACAGCCCCAGCATTTT. It is translated as CASSLARDRSQPQHF. The chain employs TRBV7-2 and TRBJ1-5; TRBD1 matches 7 bases. The V segment lost 0 bases and the J segment 7 bases; nucleotides outside the gene matches: 6. The CDR3 has 15 residues. Germline CDR1 reads SGHTA; CDR2 reads FQGNSA.

This clonotype was recorded many times. The V gene is TRBV12-3 or TRBV12-4, the J gene TRBJ1-2; no reliable D call. CDR3 length equals 12 residues. V was clipped by 4 bases and J by 4 bases, with 7 bases between them. The CDR3 nucleotides are TGTGCCAGCAGTTCGGATCCCTATGGCTACACCTTC. Amino acids: CASSSDPYGYTF.

The V call is TRBV29-1, the J call TRBJ1-1; no reliable D call. Germline-derived CDR1 and CDR2 are SQVTM and ANQGSEA. V lost 3 bases and J 10 bases, leaving 15 bases between the germline ends. The CDR3 has 12 amino acids. CDR3 residues: CSVDVAGFGAFF. DNA of the CDR3: TGCAGCGTTGATGTAGCGGGGTTCGGAGCTTTCTTT.

This rearrangement joins TRBV20-1 to TRBJ2-7; weak D call: TRBD2 (5 bases). V dropped 6 bases and J dropped 3 bases, with 24 bases sitting between them. Per germline, CDR1 DFQATT and CDR2 SNEGSKA (reference sequence). There are 16 residues in the CDR3. CDR3 DNA: TGCAGTGCCTCCAGCCAAGCCCGTGGCGGGTTCTACGAGCAGTACTTC. Translation gives CSASSQARGGFYEQYF.

As for this clonotype: At one end, the junction sequence differs from germline, possibly due to a read error. This chain uses TRBV6-6 with TRBJ2-1; TRBD1 matches 8 bases. The CDR3 spans 15 residues. Germline loops: CDR1 MNHNY, CDR2 SVGAGI (reference sequence). The CDR3: CAGSPRDRGWNEQFF. The CDR3 DNA reads as TGTGCCGGCAGCCCTCGAGACAGGGGTTGGAATGAGCAGTTCTTC.

This clonotype has more than one count but fewer than ten. The chain joins TRBV6-5 to TRBJ2-7, with 8 nucleotides matching TRBD1. Germline V gives CDR1 MNHEY, CDR2 SVGAGI. The CDR3 extends over 14 amino acids. With 6 bases clipped from V and 3 bases from J, the junction kept 7 bases outside the gene matches. CDR3 amino acids: CASSSTGAGYEQYF. In DNA, the CDR3 is TGTGCCAGCAGCTCGACAGGGGCGGGCTACGAGCAGTACTTC.

The genes are TRBV7-8 and TRBJ2-3, with unresolved D. Germline CDR1 SGHVS, CDR2 FQNEAQ. Trimming took 6 bases from V and 0 from J, leaving 13 bases between them. The CDR3 sequence is 15 residues long. CDR3 amino acids: CASRRTEWSTDTQYF. The CDR3 nucleotides are TGTGCCAGCAGGCGGACGGAATGGAGCACAGATACGCAGTATTTT.

This clonotype was observed a few times. The rearrangement joins TRBV25-1 to TRBJ1-2; D possibly corresponds to TRBD1 (5 bases). CDR1 MGHDK and CDR2 SYGVNS come from the germline V gene. The V and J ends lost 1 base and 8 bases respectively, with 14 bases between them. This CDR3 is built from 14 residues. CDR3 in DNA: TGTGCCAGCAGTGAATTCGGGGCCTCGGGGGGCTACACCTTC. Translation gives CASSEFGASGGYTF.

This clonotype showed up just a few times. The J gene is TRBJ2-3, the V gene TRBV5-6; D might be TRBD1 (6 bases). The V end was cut by 6 bases, the J end by 4 bases, with 12 bases between. The CDR3 contains 13 residues. Germline V gene data show CDR1 as SGHDT and CDR2 as YYEEEE. The CDR3 bases are TGTGCCAGCACCCACAGGGTCGCAGATACGCAGTATTTT. Translating gives CASTHRVADTQYF.

This chain joins TRBV4-3 and TRBJ2-3; possibly TRBD2 for D (5 bases). The CDR3 runs to 16 residues. Trimming removed 0 bases from V and 2 bases from J, with 12 bases in between. Germline V CDR1 and CDR2: LGHNA, YSLEER. CDR3: CASSQDRLLITDTQYF. The CDR3 DNA follows: TGCGCCAGCAGCCAAGACCGACTACTAATCACAGATACGCAGTATTTT.

The rearrangement uses TRBV7-2 and TRBJ2-1; D gene ambiguous. V lost 3 bases to trimming and J lost 2 bases, with 11 bases between them. The CDR3 length is 15 residues. Germline CDR1 SGHTA, CDR2 FQGNSA. Here the CDR3 reads CASSFGANTYNEQFF. CDR3 coding DNA: TGTGCCAGCAGCTTTGGCGCGAACACCTACAATGAGCAGTTCTTC.